The 13 T cell receptor beta chains reported below all come from one sample, sequenced in a study of T cells in Graves' hyperthyroidism and ophthalmopathy. RNA transcripts provided the source from which TCR beta CDR3 regions were amplified. A first-round RT-PCR of the TCR CDR3 used the HTBI primer set. Each CDR3 protein is one row after TCRdb ran MiXCR on the multiplex PCR reads. The sample has 400,000 to 550,000 distinct CDR3 sequences, approximately 15% seen once. The sequencing input was blood. These receptors all stem from a woman in her late teens or twenties with Graves' hyperthyroidism.

CDR3 loop: CASSRGSVKETQYF. Written as DNA, the CDR3 is TGTGCCAGCAGTAGGGGGAGCGTGAAAGAGACCCAGTACTTC. The chain joins TRBV7-2 to TRBJ2-5, with a possible D match to TRBD1 (6 bases). CDR1 is SGHTA and CDR2 is FQGNSA in the germline V gene. V was shortened by 6 bases and J by 3 bases, with 14 bases between the two germline ends. This CDR3 region has 14 residues.

There are a few counts of this clonotype. V is TRBV12-5 and J is TRBJ1-5, with D tentatively TRBD1 (5 bases). The CDR3 length is 13 residues. Trimming took off 3 bases at V and 8 bases at J, with 11 bases between the two ends. Germline lookup yields CDR1 LGHNT and CDR2 FRNRAP. Here the CDR3 DNA reads TGTGCTAGTGGTTTCGCAGGGTCTGAGCCCCAGCATTTT. Translation gives CASGFAGSEPQHF.

There are a few counts of this clonotype. J is TRBJ1-5 and V is TRBV4-2; D unclear. CDR3 length equals 15 residues. V was cut by 4 bases and J by 3 bases, with 13 bases left in between. Germline V gene data show CDR1 as LGHNA and CDR2 as YNFKEQ. CDR3: CASSRELGLNQPQHF. CDR3 coding DNA: TGTGCCAGCAGCCGAGAACTAGGCCTCAATCAGCCCCAGCATTTT.

The CDR3 sequence: CASSQVAGGSYEQYV. The CDR3 DNA sequence: TGCGCCAGCAGCCAAGTAGCGGGAGGCTCCTACGAGCAGTACGTC. The chain is built from TRBV4-1 and TRBJ2-7; 10 positions match TRBD2. The V gene's germline CDR1 is MGHRA and CDR2 YSYEKL. J lost 0 bases, V lost 1 base, and 0 bases had no gene match. This CDR3 comprises 15 residues.

This clonotype was detected only a few times. V is TRBV29-1 and J is TRBJ1-5; 12 bases line up with TRBD1. The V and J ends lost 6 bases and 7 bases, in that order; junction bases with no gene match: 7. CDR3 length equals 14 residues. Germline values: CDR1 SQVTM, CDR2 ANQGSEA. CDR3 nucleotides: TGCAGCGTCCCAGGGACAGGGGGCGACCAGCCCCAGCATTTT. Translated: CSVPGTGGDQPQHF. Combining the CDR3 with reference TRBV29-1 and TRBJ1-5 gives the whole variable domain SAVISQKPSRDICQRGTSLTIQCQVDSQVTMMFWYRQQPGQSLTLIATANQGSEATYESGFVIDKFPISRPNLTFSTLTVSNMSPEDSSIYLCSVPGTGGDQPQHFGDGTRLSIL.

The rearrangement links TRBV29-1 to TRBJ1-3; D gene uncertain. Germline V lookup: CDR1 SQVTM, CDR2 ANQGSEA. The ends were cut back, 3 bases at V and 0 bases at J, with 9 bases in the middle. There are 14 residues in the CDR3. CDR3 DNA sequence: TGCAGCGTTGATAAGGGAACCTCTGGAAACACCATATATTTT. This gives the protein CSVDKGTSGNTIYF.

This clonotype has a count of ten or more. J is TRBJ2-7 and V is TRBV10-3, with 11 bases that match TRBD1. The CDR3 has 13 residues. J was trimmed by 7 bases and V by 6 bases; bases with no gene match: 5. Germline V lookup: CDR1 ENHRY, CDR2 SYGVKD. CDR3 DNA sequence: TGTGCCATCAGGGGACAGGGGGGCCTAGAGCAGTACTTC. Protein: CAIRGQGGLEQYF.

This chain uses TRBV11-2 with TRBJ2-5, with TRBD2 as a possible D gene (5 bases). The V gene's germline CDR1 is SGHAT and CDR2 FQNNGV. Between the trimmed V and J ends, which lost 2 bases and 5 bases, there was a span of 9 bases. This CDR3 region has 13 residues. CDR3 nucleotide sequence: TGTGCCAGCAGCTTAAGTCAGCGGGAGACCCAGTACTTC. It codes for CASSLSQRETQYF.

The rearrangement uses TRBV19 and TRBJ2-1; 10 nucleotides agree with TRBD1. The CDR3 covers 14 residues. J gave up 8 bases and V 4 bases, and 5 bases lay outside the gene matches. Germline CDR1 LNHDA, CDR2 SQIVND (reference sequence). The DNA of the CDR3 is TGTGCCAGTAGTACCCCTGGGACAGGGGATGAGCAGTTCTTC. This translates into CASSTPGTGDEQFF.

This clonotype was seen many times. The CDR3: CASSIDRWRAFF. The CDR3 DNA reads as TGTGCCAGTAGTATAGATCGATGGAGGGCTTTCTTT. This sequence joins TRBV19 and TRBJ1-1; no definite D call. Between the trimmed V and J ends, which lost 0 bases and 11 bases, there was a span of 10 bases. This CDR3 contains 12 residues. CDR1 and CDR2 (germline): LNHDA, SQIVND (reference sequence).

The CDR3 loop reads CSARSGTGGTWRGYTF. CDR3 DNA sequence: TGCAGTGCTAGATCCGGGACAGGGGGCACCTGGCGTGGCTACACCTTC. This chain uses TRBV20-1 with TRBJ1-2; 12 bases fit TRBD1. The CDR3 has 16 amino acids. In germline, CDR1 is DFQATT, CDR2 SNEGSKA (reference sequence). The trim removed 2 bases at V and 7 bases at J, leaving 11 bases unmatched.

This clonotype was counted ten times or more. The genes are TRBV30 and TRBJ2-3; D gene uncertain. This CDR3 region has 10 residues. Trimming left V 4 bases short and J 5 bases short, with 4 bases between. Germline-derived CDR1 and CDR2 are GTSNPN and SVGIG (reference sequence). The CDR3 region has the DNA TGTGCCTGGACGAGAGATACGCAGTATTTT. As protein: CAWTRDTQYF.

The J gene is TRBJ1-2, the V gene TRBV20-1, with 8 positions matching TRBD1. Germline loops: CDR1 DFQATT, CDR2 SNEGSKA (reference sequence). V shed 3 bases, J shed 7 bases, and the junction held 7 bases outside the gene matches. The CDR3 is 13 amino acids. In DNA, the CDR3 is TGCAGTGCTAGGGTGGTCACAGGGGGTGGCTACACCTTC. It codes for CSARVVTGGGYTF.